This T cell receptor beta chain was captured by sequencing in a study of glioma-infiltrating T cells after dendritic cell vaccination. Across the whole study: Between 2003 and 2012, patients got autologous tumor lysate-pulsed dendritic cell vaccines.

The CDR3 runs 16 residues. Between the trimmed V and J ends, which lost 1 base and 2 bases, there was a span of 13 bases. Germline CDR1 MNHNS, CDR2 SASEGT. On this clone: No antigen is known for it.

Time point meaning: after dendritic cell vaccination, including at tumor progression/relapse. Some clones are missing from TCRdb's copy, which holds only in-frame ones; the method was immunoSEQ multiplex PCR. The sample lists fewer than 65,000 clones; roughly 90% were seen once. Study results and caveats: Patients with more pretreatment TILs had longer time to progression and survival.

The sequencing here drew on blood, taken after dendritic cell vaccination. This rearrangement joins TRBV6-1 to TRBJ2-3, with D maybe TRBD1 (5 bases). This receptor was taken from a human donor with glioblastoma. The CDR3, as DNA: TGTGCCAGCAGTGAAGTAGTGACAGTCCCCACAGATACGCAGTATTTT. Translation: CASSEVVTVPTDTQYF.